This T cell receptor beta chain was retrieved from a study of T-cell reconstitution after alpha-beta-depleted transplantation in children. Remarks on this clonotype: Its antigen is unidentified.

V lost 3 bases and J 7 bases, leaving 7 bases between the germline ends. The CDR3 loop spans 11 amino acids. Germline V gives CDR1 DFQATT, CDR2 SNEGSKA (reference sequence). Study observations and caveats: Some patients' high day-60 TCRbeta diversity was attributed to recipient cells surviving conditioning. Several hundred rapidly expanded clones from non-depleted graft cells reportedly supplied alpha-beta T cells about two months post-transplant. Fresh T-cell production supplied most of the T-cell counts and diversity seen one year after transplant.

Using unique molecular identifiers, the investigators prepared the TCRbeta library. TCRdb re-derived calls from the PCR reads in MiXCR, one entry per CDR3 protein. Of about a million distinct CDR3 sequences in the sample, roughly 29% were seen once. J is TRBJ2-1 and V is TRBV20-1, with D unresolved. The receptor was isolated from a boy younger than two who had a stem cell transplant for SCID, so the T cells may come from the graft donor. This specimen consisted of PBMCs, mostly from graft donor cells, obtained 360 days after TCRalphabeta/CD19-depleted stem cell transplant. CDR3 in DNA: TGCAGTGCTAGTTTAGTTAATGAGCAGTTCTTC. This translates into CSASLVNEQFF.